This T cell receptor beta chain was sequenced in a study of PD-1 blockade in classical Hodgkin lymphoma. This clone appeared a single time. Its antigen is not known. Clones were sequenced by immunoSEQ multiplex PCR, and TCRdb holds only the in-frame ones, with some missing. The sample has about 19,000 clones, roughly 77% seen once. Findings of the study overall: Whereas CD4+ TCR diversity had risen significantly by C4D1, CD8+ TCR diversity had not.

Germline assignment: CDR1 SGHRS and CDR2 YFSETQ. CDR3 length: 15 residues. Losses at the gene ends were 8 bases for V and 0 bases for J; bases not matched to a gene: 9. The sample's time point: cycle 4 day 1 (C4D1), after more than 5 weeks of nivolumab. Every patient experienced relapse after autologous stem cell transplantation, and brentuximab vedotin exposure varied. The sample was peripheral blood mononuclear cells (PBMCs), taken before the fourth cycle of nivolumab. The chain links TRBV5-1 to TRBJ2-3; 7 bases align to TRBD2. The sequence was obtained from a human donor with classical Hodgkin lymphoma. CDR3 in amino acids: CASNLLATSTDTQYF. Written as DNA, the CDR3 is TGCGCCAGTAATTTACTAGCGACTAGCACAGATACGCAGTATTTT.